This T cell receptor beta chain stems from a study of T-cell memory formation after mild COVID-19. This clonotype was detected once. TCRdb passed the 5' RACE reads through MiXCR, listing each CDR3 protein once. The sample holds some 440,000 distinct CDR3 sequences, around a quarter seen once. Trimming pared 5 bases from V and 0 bases from J, leaving 7 bases between. CDR1 and CDR2 (germline): DFQATT, SNEGSKA (reference sequence). The CDR3 covers 12 residues. This receptor was taken from an adult woman who had mild COVID-19 (a few samples of this study predate the infection). Cell type and time point are not known. The sequenced sample consisted of PBMCs or a T cell subset sorted from them (not recorded which). This chain links TRBV20-1 with TRBJ1-2; D gene ambiguous. The CDR3 spells CSAATANYGYTF. The CDR3, as DNA: TGCAGTGCTGCGACCGCTAACTATGGCTACACCTTC.